The TCR beta chain described here comes from a study of technical replicates of blood from a few donors (dated by TCRdb to about 2017). A note on this clone: No antigen is known for it. The sample holds no much larger clone one base away, and base qualities are not on file.

The germline V gene gives CDR1 as SGHRS and CDR2 as YFSETQ. At the junction V is shortened by 5 bases and J by 3 bases; bases outside the gene matches: 6. From its cysteine to its phenylalanine, the CDR3 spans 15 amino acids. Left in the record is the CDR3 DNA by itself, 45 bases read in frame from the first base. Library preparation employed the immunoSEQ multiplex PCR assay. This immuneACCESS table, as held by TCRdb, lists in-frame sequences with V and J called but not all clones. Of the missing ones, under half trace to an unresolved V gene in checked studies; the others have no known cause. This sample lists around 13,000 clones; approximately 86% were detected once. The ten largest clonotypes hold around 10% of the sample.

This TCR was recovered from a human donor in good health. The chain couples TRBV5-1 to TRBJ1-5; 9 bases in the middle match TRBD1. Sequencing was performed on PBMCs. The CDR3 reads CASSQGQGPNQPQHF. The sequence in DNA is TGCGCCAGCAGTCAGGGACAGGGCCCCAATCAGCCCCAGCATTTT.